This record covers a single T cell receptor beta chain. The germline CDR1 and CDR2 sequences are ENHRY and SYGVKD. The CDR3 has 12 amino acids. V lost 4 bases to trimming and J lost 5 bases, with 8 bases between them. A modified ARM-PCR protocol with three rounds of nested PCR amplified TCRbeta. TCRdb redid the calling of the multiplex PCR reads with MiXCR, one entry per CDR3 protein. Of 100,000 or so distinct CDR3 sequences in the sample, 80% were seen once. This sample's RNA came from whole unsorted tissue. Distant lung tissue was collected more than 3 cm away from the tumor edge. This sample is drawn from a study of tumor and adjacent non-tumor tissue in lung cancer. Study-level background: Aged about 31 to 80 years, patients included more than nine men and 5 women with stage I to III disease. Samples averaged roughly 4 million productive TCRbeta reads each.

This TCR came from a man between 60 and 75 years old with small cell lung cancer. The chain couples TRBV10-3 to TRBJ2-5, with D perhaps TRBD1 (5 bases). Sequencing used distant non-tumor lung tissue. CDR3 sequence reads: CAISVRDETQYF. DNA for the CDR3: TGTGCCATCAGTGTCAGGGATGAGACCCAGTACTTC.